This T cell receptor beta chain was observed in a study of blood T cells in healthy people across ages. Isolation of PBMCs gave at least 7 million cells per sample. A second roughly 6 to 11 cycle PCR used barcoded and J-beta primers. Template switching added a 12-random-nucleotide identifier to every cDNA molecule. TCRdb called the 5' RACE reads again in MiXCR, with one record for every CDR3 protein. The top ten hold around a quarter of the sample, which has some 860,000 distinct CDR3 sequences, around three fifths seen once. The CDR3 contains 15 residues. Germline CDR1 reads SNHLY; CDR2 reads FYNNEI. In the case of this clonotype: No antigen is known for it.

Study-wide results and caveats: Naive and antigen-experienced cells were not separated, limiting conclusive comparison. Diversity was higher, and naive CD4+ cells more numerous, in long-lived donors than in aged donors.

This sequence joins TRBV2 and TRBJ2-7; tentative D call: TRBD1 (5 bases). TRBJ2-5 matches the DNA end more closely, so the J call is doubtful. The clonotype was recovered from a man in his forties in good health. Sequencing was done on a sample of blood. The CDR3 loop is CASSQVDSDQETQYF. CDR3 bases: TGTGCCAGCAGCCAGGTAGACAGCGATCAAGAGACCCAGTACTTC.